This paragraph covers one T cell receptor (beta chain) sequence. Its antigen is not known. The CDR3 has 16 residues. V dropped 4 bases and J dropped 1; count of bases not matched to a gene: 9. Germline V CDR1 and CDR2: MNHNS, SASEGT. The data stem from a study of T cell responses to AZD1222 COVID-19 vaccine. Study-wide findings and caveats: Donors were mostly white British, more females; clonal diversity possibly underestimated.

The protocol was immunoSEQ multiplex PCR, while the TCRdb copy is restricted to in-frame clones and leaves out a portion. This table holds 150,000 to 200,000 clones, about 92% found once. The chain has TRBV6-1 and TRBJ2-7, with 8 positions matching TRBD2. This clonotype was sampled from an adult who received the AZD1222 COVID-19 vaccine. Here the sequenced sample was peripheral blood, taken 28 days after the second AZD1222 dose. CDR3 sequence: CASSATGGRISYEQYF. CDR3 DNA sequence: TGTGCCAGCAGTGCCACGGGGGGGCGTATTTCCTACGAGCAGTACTTC.